This TCR beta chain appears in the sequencing data of a study of blood T cell repertoires in COVID-19. For the study at large: The United States, Italy and Spain were the sources of the acute and convalescent COVID-19 samples. In each case, the material was cDNA or gDNA derived from T cells, B-cell-depleted T cells, or PBMCs.

The CDR3 has 12 residues. V was pared by 10 bases and J by 5 bases, with 5 bases of the junction left unmatched. Per germline, CDR1 MDHEN and CDR2 SYDVKM. Original processing notes: Researchers report that nucleated cell counts were estimated from reference gene primer amplification. Sequencing was performed with immunoSEQ multiplex PCR; in TCRdb, only in-frame clones are kept and a portion is missing. Clonal size and the V and J genes are those of that table, whereas D and trimming came from the DNA. There are under 300,000 clones in the sample; 89% occur only once, and about 4.6% lies in the top ten.

The chain joins TRBV28 to TRBJ2-5; TRBD1 agrees at 9 bases. This TCR derives from a woman aged 40 to 50 who had recovered from COVID-19. The material sequenced was peripheral blood. CDR3 region: CAITGGPETQYF. The DNA of the CDR3 is TGTGCCATCACAGGGGGCCCCGAGACCCAGTACTTC. Together with reference TRBV28 and TRBJ2-5, the CDR3 gives the full variable domain: DVKVTQSSRYLVKRTGEKVFLECVQDMDHENMFWYRQDPGLGLRLIYFSYDVKMKEKGDIPEGYSVSREKKERFSLILESASTNQTSMYLCAITGGPETQYFGPGTRLLVL.